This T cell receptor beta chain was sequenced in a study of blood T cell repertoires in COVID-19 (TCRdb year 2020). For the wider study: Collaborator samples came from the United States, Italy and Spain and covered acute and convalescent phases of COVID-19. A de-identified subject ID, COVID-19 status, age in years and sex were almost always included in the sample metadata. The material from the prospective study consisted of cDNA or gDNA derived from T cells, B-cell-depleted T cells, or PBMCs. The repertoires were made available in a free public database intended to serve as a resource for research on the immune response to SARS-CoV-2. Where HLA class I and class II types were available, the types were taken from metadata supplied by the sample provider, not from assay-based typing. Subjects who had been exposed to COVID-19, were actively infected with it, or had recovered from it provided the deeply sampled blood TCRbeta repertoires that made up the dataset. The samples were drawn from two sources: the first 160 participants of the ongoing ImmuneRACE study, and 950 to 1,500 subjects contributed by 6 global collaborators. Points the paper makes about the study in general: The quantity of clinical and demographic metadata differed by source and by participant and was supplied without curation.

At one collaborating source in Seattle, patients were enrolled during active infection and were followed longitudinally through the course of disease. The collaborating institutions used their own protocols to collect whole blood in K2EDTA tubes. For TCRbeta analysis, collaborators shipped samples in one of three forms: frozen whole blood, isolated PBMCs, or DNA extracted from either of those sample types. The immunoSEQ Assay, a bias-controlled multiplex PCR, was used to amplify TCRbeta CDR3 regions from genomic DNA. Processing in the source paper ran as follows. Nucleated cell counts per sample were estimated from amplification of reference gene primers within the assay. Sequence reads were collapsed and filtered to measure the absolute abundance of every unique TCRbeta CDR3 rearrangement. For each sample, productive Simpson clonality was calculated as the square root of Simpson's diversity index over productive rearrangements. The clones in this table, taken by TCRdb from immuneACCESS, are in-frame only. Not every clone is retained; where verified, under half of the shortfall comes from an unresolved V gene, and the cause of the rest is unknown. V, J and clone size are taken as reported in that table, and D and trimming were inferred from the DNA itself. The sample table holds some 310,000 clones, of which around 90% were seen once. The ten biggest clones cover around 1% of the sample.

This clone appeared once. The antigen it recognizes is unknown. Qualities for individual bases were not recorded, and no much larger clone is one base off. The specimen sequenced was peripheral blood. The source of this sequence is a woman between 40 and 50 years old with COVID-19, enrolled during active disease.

The DNA sequence is as follows: TGTGCCACCAGTTCAAGCACAGATACGCAGTATTTT. Its protein is CATSSSTDTQYF. The rearrangement joined TRBV24-1 to TRBJ2-3; confidence is insufficient to name the D gene. From the cysteine through the phenylalanine, the CDR3 covers 12 amino acids. The sequence is cut down to CDR3 DNA, 36 bases in frame from base 1. The trim is 6 bases for V and 0 bases for J, with a gap of 3 bases between the germline ends. Sequences KGHDR (CDR1) and SFDVKD (CDR2) are obtained from the germline V gene.